This record covers a single T cell receptor (beta chain). The antigen remains undetermined. V lost 6 bases and J 0 bases, leaving 12 bases between the germline ends. Germline lookup yields CDR1 MNHNS and CDR2 SASEGT. This CDR3 spans 15 amino acids. This specimen belongs to a study of T cells in localized non-small cell lung cancer. Produced via immunoSEQ multiplex PCR; TCRdb's table is partial and in-frame only. The repertoire has about 45,000 clones, more than 85% of them found once; the top ten carry about 10%. The study's findings and limits: A median approximately 60 of the top 100 tumor clones appeared in adjacent lung.

Sequencing used PBMCs, obtained before any cancer treatment. This TCR was recovered from a woman aged 35 to 70 with stage II lung adenocarcinoma. The chain links TRBV6-1 to TRBJ1-5; D is unclear. CDR3 bases: TGTGCCAGCAGGGACGGACTTTATAGCAATCAGCCCCAGCATTTT. Protein sequence: CASRDGLYSNQPQHF.